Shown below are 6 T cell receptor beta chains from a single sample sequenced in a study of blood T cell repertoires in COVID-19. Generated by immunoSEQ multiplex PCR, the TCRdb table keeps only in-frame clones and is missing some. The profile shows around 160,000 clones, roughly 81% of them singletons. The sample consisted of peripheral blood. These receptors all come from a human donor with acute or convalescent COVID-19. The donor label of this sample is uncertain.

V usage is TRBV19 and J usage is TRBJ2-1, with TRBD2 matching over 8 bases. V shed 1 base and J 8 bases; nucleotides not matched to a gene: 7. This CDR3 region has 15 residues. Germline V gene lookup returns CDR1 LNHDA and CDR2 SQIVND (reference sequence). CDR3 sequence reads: CASSIGPGGPYEQFF. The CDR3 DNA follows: TGTGCCAGTAGTATAGGTCCGGGGGGGCCATATGAGCAGTTCTTC.

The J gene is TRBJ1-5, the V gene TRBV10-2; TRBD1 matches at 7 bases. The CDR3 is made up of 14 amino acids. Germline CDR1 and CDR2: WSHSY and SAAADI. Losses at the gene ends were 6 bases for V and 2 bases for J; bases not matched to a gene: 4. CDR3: CASRSGQGNQPQHF. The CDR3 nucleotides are TGCGCCAGCAGGTCCGGACAGGGCAATCAGCCCCAGCATTTT.

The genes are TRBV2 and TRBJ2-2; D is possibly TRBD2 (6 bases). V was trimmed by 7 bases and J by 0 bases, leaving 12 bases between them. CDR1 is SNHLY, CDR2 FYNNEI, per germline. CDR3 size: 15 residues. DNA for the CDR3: TGTGCCAGCACCGGCGGGGAGACGAACACCGGGGAGCTGTTTTTT. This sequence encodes CASTGGETNTGELFF. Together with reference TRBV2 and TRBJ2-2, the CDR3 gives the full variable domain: EPEVTQTPSHQVTQMGQEVILRCVPISNHLYFYWYRQILGQKVEFLVSFYNNEISEKSEIFDDQFSVERPDGSNFTLKIRSTKLEDSAMYFCASTGGETNTGELFFGEGSRLTVL.

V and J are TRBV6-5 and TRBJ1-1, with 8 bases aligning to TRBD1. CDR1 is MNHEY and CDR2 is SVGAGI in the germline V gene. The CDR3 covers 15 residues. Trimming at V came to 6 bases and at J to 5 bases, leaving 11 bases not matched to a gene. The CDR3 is CASSPGTGWGTEAFF. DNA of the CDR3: TGTGCCAGCAGCCCAGGGACAGGTTGGGGGACTGAAGCTTTCTTT.

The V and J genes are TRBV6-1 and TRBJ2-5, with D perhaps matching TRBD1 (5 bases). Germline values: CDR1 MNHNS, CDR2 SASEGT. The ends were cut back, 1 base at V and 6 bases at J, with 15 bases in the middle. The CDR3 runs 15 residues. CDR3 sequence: CASSEGGSPYQTQYF. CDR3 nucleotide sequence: TGTGCCAGCAGTGAAGGGGGCAGCCCTTACCAGACCCAGTACTTC.

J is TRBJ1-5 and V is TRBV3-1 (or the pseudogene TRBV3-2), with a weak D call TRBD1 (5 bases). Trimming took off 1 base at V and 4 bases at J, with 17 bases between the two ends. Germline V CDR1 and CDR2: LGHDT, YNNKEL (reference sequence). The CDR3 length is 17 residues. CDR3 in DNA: TGTGCCAGCAGCCAAGGGAGAGGGAGGGGAGGGAATCAGCCCCAGCATTTT. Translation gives CASSQGRGRGGNQPQHF.